A selection of T cell receptor beta chains follows, all from one sample in a study of early T cells in non-severe SARS-CoV-2 infection. Each CDR3 protein is one row after TCRdb ran MiXCR on the 5' RACE reads. The sample consists of about 60,000 distinct CDR3 sequences, about 13% of them appearing once. The sample consisted of whole blood. These receptor sequences come from an adult who was a healthcare worker with PCR-confirmed SARS-CoV-2 infection or an uninfected control (not recorded which). CDR3s leave out the opening cysteine and the closing phenylalanine or tryptophan.

V,J,CDR3
TRBV10-1,TRBJ1-1,ASSERTGLTEAF
TRBV28,TRBJ2-1,ASSIPSGQYNEQF
TRBV3-1,TRBJ2-1,ASSHHRGSRGDGEQF
TRBV5-4,TRBJ2-7,ASSLLYSSYEQY
TRBV15,TRBJ2-2,ATSSPGQGANTGELF
TRBV11-2,TRBJ2-2,ASSWVTGRVTGELF
TRBV5-1,TRBJ2-3,ASSPVVADTQY
TRBV20-1,TRBJ1-5,SAYGTGKDQPQH
TRBV18,TRBJ1-2,ASSPGANYGYT
TRBV28,TRBJ1-1,ASSNGGQAVSAF